These 14 T cell receptor beta chains came from one sample sequenced in a study of radiotherapy plus CTLA-4 blockade in lung cancer. Profiled with immunoSEQ multiplex PCR; TCRdb holds only in-frame clones, not every one. Here the sample spans 11,000 to 15,000 clones, approximately 87% being singletons. Material: peripheral blood, obtained from a patient treated with radiotherapy plus ipilimumab. The receptors derive from a human donor with non-small cell lung cancer that progressed on radiotherapy plus ipilimumab. Some clones in this sample may be carry-over from other donors' samples.

The chain carries TRBV5-1 and TRBJ1-4; possibly TRBD1 for D (5 bases). The CDR3 runs to 18 residues. From germline, CDR1 is SGHRS and CDR2 YFSETQ. V lost 1 base, J lost 9 bases, and 25 bases lay in between. This chain's CDR3 is CASSLYDWGGEEFKKLFF. The CDR3 DNA reads as TGCGCCAGCAGCTTGTATGATTGGGGGGGGGAAGAATTCAAAAAACTGTTTTTT. The full variable domain, rest sourced from reference TRBV5-1 and TRBJ1-4, is KAGVTQTPRYLIKTRGQQVTLSCSPISGHRSVSWYQQTPGQGLQFLFEYFSETQRNKGNFPGRFSGRQFSNSRSEMNVSTLELGDSALYLCASSLYDWGGEEFKKLFFGSGTQLSVL.

This chain joins TRBV28 and TRBJ2-3; tentative D call: TRBD1 (6 bases). The CDR3 totals 10 residues. Trimming removed 10 bases from V and 8 bases from J, with 10 bases in between. CDR1 MDHEN and CDR2 SYDVKM come from the germline V gene. In DNA form, the CDR3 reads TGTGCCACCTCAGGGGTTACGCAGTATTTT. This gives the protein CATSGVTQYF.

This clone was seen just once. For the CDR3, the DNA is TGTGCCAGCGGCGGCCAGGGCCGTAATCAGCCCCAGCATTTT. This encodes CASGGQGRNQPQHF. This chain joins TRBV27 and TRBJ1-5, with D tentatively TRBD1 (5 bases). This CDR3 comprises 14 residues. The ends were cut back, 8 bases at V and 4 bases at J, with 15 bases in the middle. Germline CDR1 is MNHEY and CDR2 is SMNVEV (reference sequence).

J is TRBJ2-5 and V is TRBV14, with D possibly matching TRBD1 (6 bases). The DNA end lines up better with TRBJ2-7; the J call may be wrong. The CDR3 has 16 residues. Germline V gene data show CDR1 as SGHDN and CDR2 as FVKESK. CDR3 loop: CASSRQQGREGYEQYF. In nucleotides, the CDR3 is TGTGCCAGCAGCCGCCAACAGGGACGAGAGGGGTACGAGCAGTACTTC.

This chain uses TRBV5-1 with TRBJ2-3, with D possibly TRBD2 on 5 matching bases. The CDR3 spans 14 residues. V was trimmed by 4 bases and J by 1 base, leaving 10 bases between them. CDR1 is SGHRS, CDR2 YFSETQ, per germline. For the CDR3, the DNA is TGCGCCAGCAGCCGGCGGGTGGGCACAGATACGCAGTATTTT. It codes for CASSRRVGTDTQYF.

V usage is TRBV29-1 and J usage is TRBJ2-2; no clear D gene. The CDR3 contains 12 residues. V was cut by 4 bases and J by 5 bases, with 8 bases left in between. Per germline, CDR1 SQVTM and CDR2 ANQGSEA. The CDR3 nucleotides are TGCAGCGTTGGGCATTCGACCGGGGAGCTGTTTTTT. This sequence encodes CSVGHSTGELFF.

The chain couples TRBV6-6 to TRBJ2-1; D possibly corresponds to TRBD2 (5 bases). Germline CDR1 reads MNHNY; CDR2 reads SVGAGI (reference sequence). Trimming cost V 2 bases and J 9 bases, with 5 bases left between them. The CDR3 contains 11 residues. The CDR3 coding sequence is TGTGCCAGCAGTTACGCGGGTGAGCAGTTCTTC. It is translated as CASSYAGEQFF.

CDR3 protein: CASSQDPAPQGAHVNSPLHF. CDR3 in DNA: TGCGCCAGCAGCCAAGATCCCGCCCCTCAGGGGGCGCACGTTAATTCACCCCTCCACTTT. V usage is TRBV4-3 and J usage is TRBJ1-6; 8 nucleotides match TRBD1. Per germline, CDR1 LGHNA and CDR2 YSLEER. The CDR3 consists of 20 residues. Trimming cost V 0 bases and J 6 bases; bases outside gene matches: 16.

Written as DNA, the CDR3 is TGTGCCAGCAGAGCTTGGGACTCCCTAGCTTCACCCCTCCACTTT. This translates into CASRAWDSLASPLHF. This sequence joins TRBV2 and TRBJ1-6, with D possibly being TRBD1 (5 bases). This CDR3 contains 15 residues. In germline, CDR1 is SNHLY, CDR2 FYNNEI. V was pared by 6 bases and J by 9 bases, with 18 bases between.

Here the CDR3 DNA reads TGTGCCAGCAGCTTTCAGGGAGGGGGAGAGACCCAGTACTTC. It encodes CASSFQGGGETQYF. The V call is TRBV7-2, the J call TRBJ2-5; possibly TRBD2 for D (7 bases). CDR1 and CDR2 from the germline V gene are SGHTA and FQGNSA. The germline V and J ends were trimmed by 3 bases and 4 bases, with 12 bases remaining between them. The CDR3 has 14 amino acids.

This chain connects TRBV6-6 to TRBJ2-7; TRBD1 matches at 7 bases. Germline V gene lookup returns CDR1 MNHNY and CDR2 SVGAGI (reference sequence). The CDR3 loop spans 15 amino acids. J was trimmed by 1 base and V by 2 bases; bases with no gene match: 5. The CDR3, as DNA: TGTGCCAGCAGTTACAGAAGGGACAGATCCTACGAGCAGTACTTC. It codes for CASSYRRDRSYEQYF.

The rearrangement joins TRBV6-5 to TRBJ1-2; 10 nucleotides match TRBD1. V lost 5 bases and J lost 7; bases outside the gene matches: 10. The germline gives CDR1 MNHEY, CDR2 SVGAGI. The CDR3 covers 15 residues. The DNA of the CDR3 is TGTGCCAGCAGTGGAATTTCGGACAGGGGGTTTGGCTACACCTTC. It codes for CASSGISDRGFGYTF.

V gene TRBV11-2 combines with J gene TRBJ2-7; TRBD2 matches 9 bases. The length of the CDR3 is 15 residues. The trim removed 5 bases at V and 2 bases at J, leaving 7 bases unmatched. The germline CDR1 and CDR2 sequences are SGHAT and FQNNGV. CDR3 amino acids: CASSKYSGSTYEQYF. DNA of the CDR3: TGTGCCAGCAGCAAGTATAGCGGGAGCACCTACGAGCAGTACTTC.

V is TRBV11-2 and J is TRBJ2-7; 7 bases align to TRBD2. The length of the CDR3 is 12 residues. CDR1 SGHAT and CDR2 FQNNGV come from the germline V gene. With 5 bases clipped from V and 13 bases from J, the junction kept 11 bases outside the gene matches. The chain's CDR3 is CASSPGGPLLYF. For the CDR3, the DNA is TGTGCCAGCAGCCCGGGGGGTCCCCTTTTATACTTC.